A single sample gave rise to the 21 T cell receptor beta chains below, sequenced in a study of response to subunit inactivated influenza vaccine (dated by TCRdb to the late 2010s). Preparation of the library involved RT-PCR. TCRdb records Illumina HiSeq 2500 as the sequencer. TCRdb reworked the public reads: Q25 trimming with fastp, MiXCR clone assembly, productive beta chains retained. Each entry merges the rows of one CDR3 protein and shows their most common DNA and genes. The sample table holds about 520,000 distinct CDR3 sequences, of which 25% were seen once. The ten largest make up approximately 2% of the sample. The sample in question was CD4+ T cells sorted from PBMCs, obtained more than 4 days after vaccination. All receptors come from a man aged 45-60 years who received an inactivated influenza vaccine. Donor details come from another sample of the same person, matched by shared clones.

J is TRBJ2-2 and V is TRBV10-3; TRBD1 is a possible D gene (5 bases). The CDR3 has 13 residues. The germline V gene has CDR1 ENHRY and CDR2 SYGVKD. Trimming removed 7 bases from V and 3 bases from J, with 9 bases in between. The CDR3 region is CAIKDRYTGELFF. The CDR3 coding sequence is TGTGCCATCAAAGACAGATACACCGGGGAGCTGTTTTTT.

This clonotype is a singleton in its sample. The CDR3 coding sequence is TGTGCCAGCAGCCGCGGGGAGTTCCTTCGGCCCCAGCATTTT. Translated, it gives CASSRGEFLRPQHF. The chain recombines TRBV5-8 with TRBJ1-5; no firm D call. The CDR3 contains 14 residues. CDR1 is SGHTS and CDR2 is YDEGEE in the germline V gene. V lost 4 bases, J lost 9 bases, and 17 bases lay in between.

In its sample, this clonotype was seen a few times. In DNA form, the CDR3 reads TGTGCCAGCGGGGACGTGGGACAACTAATAAAGAACATTCAGTACTTC. This sequence encodes CASGDVGQLIKNIQYF. The chain uses TRBV7-9 and TRBJ2-4; D may be TRBD1 (6 bases). The CDR3 sequence is 16 residues long. Per germline, CDR1 SEHNR and CDR2 FQNEAQ (reference sequence). Trimming removed 8 bases from V and 7 bases from J, with 24 bases in between.

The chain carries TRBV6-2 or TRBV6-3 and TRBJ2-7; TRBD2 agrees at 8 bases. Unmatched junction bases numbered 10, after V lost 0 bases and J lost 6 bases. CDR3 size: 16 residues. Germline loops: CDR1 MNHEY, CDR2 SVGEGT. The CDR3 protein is CASSYSNRERESEQYF. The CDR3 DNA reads TGTGCCAGCAGTTACTCGAATCGGGAGCGGGAGAGCGAGCAGTACTTC.

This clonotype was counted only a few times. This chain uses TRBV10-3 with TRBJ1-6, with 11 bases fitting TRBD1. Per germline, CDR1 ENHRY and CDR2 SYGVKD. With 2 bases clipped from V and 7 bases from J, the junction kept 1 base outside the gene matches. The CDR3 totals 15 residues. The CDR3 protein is CAISERDRGNSPLHF. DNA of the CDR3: TGTGCCATCAGTGAGCGGGACAGGGGGAATTCACCCCTCCACTTT.

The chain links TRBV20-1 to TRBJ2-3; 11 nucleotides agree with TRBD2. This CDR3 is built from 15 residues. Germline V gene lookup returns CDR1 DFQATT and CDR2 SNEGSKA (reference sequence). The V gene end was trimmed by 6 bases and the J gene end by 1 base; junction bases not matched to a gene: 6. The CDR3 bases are TGCAGTGCCCAGACTAGCGGGACGGGCACAGATACGCAGTATTTT. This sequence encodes CSAQTSGTGTDTQYF.

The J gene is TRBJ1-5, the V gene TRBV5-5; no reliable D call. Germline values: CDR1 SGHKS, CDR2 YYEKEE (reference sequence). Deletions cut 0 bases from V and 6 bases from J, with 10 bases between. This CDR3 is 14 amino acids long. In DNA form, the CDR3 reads TGTGCCAGCAGCTTGGATGGGCGAGGTCAGCCCCAGCATTTT. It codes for CASSLDGRGQPQHF.

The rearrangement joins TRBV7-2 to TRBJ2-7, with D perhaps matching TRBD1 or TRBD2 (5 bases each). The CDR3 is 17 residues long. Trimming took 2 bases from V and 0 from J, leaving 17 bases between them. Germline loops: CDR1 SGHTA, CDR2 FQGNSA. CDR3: CASSLFGTTLGSYEQYF. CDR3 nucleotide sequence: TGTGCCAGCAGCTTATTCGGGACGACCCTTGGCTCCTACGAGCAGTACTTC.

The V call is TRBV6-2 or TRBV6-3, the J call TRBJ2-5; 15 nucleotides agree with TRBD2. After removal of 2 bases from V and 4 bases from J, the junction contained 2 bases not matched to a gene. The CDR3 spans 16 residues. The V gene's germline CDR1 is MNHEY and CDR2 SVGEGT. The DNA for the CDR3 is TGTGCCAGCAGTTACGGACTAGCGGGAGGGCGAGAGACCCAGTACTTC. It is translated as CASSYGLAGGRETQYF.

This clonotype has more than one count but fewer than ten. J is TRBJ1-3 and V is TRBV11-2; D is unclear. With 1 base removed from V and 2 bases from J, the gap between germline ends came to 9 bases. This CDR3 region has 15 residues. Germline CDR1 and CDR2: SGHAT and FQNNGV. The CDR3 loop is CASSLGGSAGNTIYF. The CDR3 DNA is TGTGCCAGCAGCTTAGGTGGGAGCGCTGGAAACACCATATATTTT. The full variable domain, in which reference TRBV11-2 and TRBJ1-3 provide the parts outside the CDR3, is EAGVAQSPRYKIIEKRQSVAFWCNPISGHATLYWYQQILGQGPKLLIQFQNNGVVDDSQLPKDRFSAERLKGVDSTLKIQPAKLEDSAVYLCASSLGGSAGNTIYFGEGSWLTVV.

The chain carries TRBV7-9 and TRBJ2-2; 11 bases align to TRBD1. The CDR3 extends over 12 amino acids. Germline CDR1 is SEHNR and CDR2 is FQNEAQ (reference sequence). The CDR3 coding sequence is TGTGGGACAGGGGGCGACACCGGGGAGCTGTTTTTT. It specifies CGTGGDTGELFF.

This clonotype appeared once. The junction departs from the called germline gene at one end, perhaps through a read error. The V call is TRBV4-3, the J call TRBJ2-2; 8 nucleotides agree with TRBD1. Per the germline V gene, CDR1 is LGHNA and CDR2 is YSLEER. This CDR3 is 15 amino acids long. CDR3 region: CASSQAGGYTGEPFF. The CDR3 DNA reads TGCGCCAGCAGCCAAGCAGGGGGCTACACCGGGGAGCCGTTTTTT.

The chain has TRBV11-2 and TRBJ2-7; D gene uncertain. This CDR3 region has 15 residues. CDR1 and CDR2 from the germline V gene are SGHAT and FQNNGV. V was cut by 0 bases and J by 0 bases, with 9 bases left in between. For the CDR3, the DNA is TGTGCCAGCAGCTTAGAGCCGGTGAGCTCCTACGAGCAGTACTTC. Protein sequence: CASSLEPVSSYEQYF.

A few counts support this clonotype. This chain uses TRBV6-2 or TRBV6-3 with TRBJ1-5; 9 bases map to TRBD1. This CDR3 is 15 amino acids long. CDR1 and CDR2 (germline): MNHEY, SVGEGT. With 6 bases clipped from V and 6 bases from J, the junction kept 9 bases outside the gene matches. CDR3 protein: CASRTGTGIVQPQHF. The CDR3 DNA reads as TGTGCCAGCAGAACCGGGACAGGGATTGTTCAGCCCCAGCATTTT.

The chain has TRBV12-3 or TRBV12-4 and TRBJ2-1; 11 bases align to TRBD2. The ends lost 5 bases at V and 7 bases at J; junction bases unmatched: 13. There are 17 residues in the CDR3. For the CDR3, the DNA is TGTGCCAGCAGTACCGTAGCGGGGGGGTCCTCTAGGAATGAGCAGTTCTTC. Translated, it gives CASSTVAGGSSRNEQFF.

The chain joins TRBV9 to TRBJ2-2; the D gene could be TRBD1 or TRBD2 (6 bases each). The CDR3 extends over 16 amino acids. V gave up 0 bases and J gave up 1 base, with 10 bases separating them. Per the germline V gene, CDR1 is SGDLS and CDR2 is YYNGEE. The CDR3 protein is CASSVVGGQNTGELFF. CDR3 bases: TGTGCCAGCAGCGTAGTCGGGGGACAGAACACCGGGGAGCTGTTTTTT.

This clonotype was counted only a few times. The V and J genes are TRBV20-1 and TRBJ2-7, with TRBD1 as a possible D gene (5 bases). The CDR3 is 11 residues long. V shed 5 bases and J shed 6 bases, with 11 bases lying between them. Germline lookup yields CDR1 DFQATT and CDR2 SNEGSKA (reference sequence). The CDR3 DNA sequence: TGCAGTGCTCCGGACAAATCCGAGCAGTACTTC. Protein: CSAPDKSEQYF.

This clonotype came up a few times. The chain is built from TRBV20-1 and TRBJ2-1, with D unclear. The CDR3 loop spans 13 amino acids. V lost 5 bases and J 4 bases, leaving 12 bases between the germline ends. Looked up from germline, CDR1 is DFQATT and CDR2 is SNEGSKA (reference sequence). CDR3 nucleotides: TGCAGTGCTCCCCGTTCTGCTTACAATGAGCAGTTCTTC. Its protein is CSAPRSAYNEQFF.

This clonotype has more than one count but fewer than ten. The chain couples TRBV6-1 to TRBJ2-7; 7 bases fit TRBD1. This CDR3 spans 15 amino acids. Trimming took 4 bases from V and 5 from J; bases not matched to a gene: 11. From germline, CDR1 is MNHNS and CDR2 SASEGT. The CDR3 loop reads CASSVQGTRDHEQYF. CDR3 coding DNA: TGTGCCAGCAGTGTACAGGGGACCAGGGACCACGAGCAGTACTTC.

The CDR3 protein is CASSQEGVNTGELFF. The DNA of the CDR3 is TGCGCCAGCAGCCAAGAGGGAGTGAACACCGGGGAGCTGTTTTTT. The chain employs TRBV4-3 and TRBJ2-2; D may be TRBD2 (5 bases). CDR3 length: 15 residues. Germline CDR1 is LGHNA and CDR2 is YSLEER. V shed 0 bases and J shed 1 base, with 6 bases lying between them.

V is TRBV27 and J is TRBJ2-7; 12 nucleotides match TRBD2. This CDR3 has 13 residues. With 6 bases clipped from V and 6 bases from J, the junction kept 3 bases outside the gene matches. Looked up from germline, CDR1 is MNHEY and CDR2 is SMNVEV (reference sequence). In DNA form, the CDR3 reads TGTGCCAGCAGAGGACTAGCGGGGTTCGAGCAGTACTTC. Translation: CASRGLAGFEQYF.